The rows below give T cell receptor beta chains drawn from one sample of a study of cytomegalovirus exposure and HLA in healthy donors. Assay used: immunoSEQ multiplex PCR; TCRdb lists only in-frame clones, some missing. The sample contains about 400,000 clones, 86% of which appear only once. Sequenced sample: PBMCs. The receptor source for this set is a woman younger than 30 in good health and CMV-seronegative. Each CDR3 is given with its conserved first and last residue.

CDR3aa | v_gene | len | j_gene
CASSFAGTGETQYF | TRBV7-6 | 14 | TRBJ2-5
CSVPGPRGREKLFF | TRBV29-1 | 14 | TRBJ1-4
CASSYVQGYQSVFF | TRBV6-6 | 14 | TRBJ1-1
CASALRGRAEAFF | TRBV5-1 | 13 | TRBJ1-1
CATSFGGDTEAFF | TRBV15 | 13 | TRBJ1-1
CASSLDRGHSNQPQHF | TRBV5-6 | 16 | TRBJ1-5
CASSIGLAGEYGGNEQFF | TRBV5-1 | 18 | TRBJ2-1
CASSRKEGNTEAFF | TRBV5-6 | 14 | TRBJ1-1
CASSPPLAGGLTDTQYF | TRBV5-4 | 17 | TRBJ2-3
CASSPSLDRIDSPLHF | TRBV27 | 16 | TRBJ1-6
CASRTEPNTEAFF | TRBV2 | 13 | TRBJ1-1
CASSESLAKNIQYF | TRBV10-2 | 14 | TRBJ2-4
CASSLSLDRGRGGYTF | TRBV7-9 | 16 | TRBJ1-2
CASSIRQPDTQYF | TRBV27 | 13 | TRBJ2-3
CASSDDRGRDQPQHF | TRBV6-4 | 15 | TRBJ1-5
CASSHLSGRRSDTQYF | TRBV4-1 | 16 | TRBJ2-3
CASSLLLSGGAYEQYF | TRBV7-9 | 16 | TRBJ2-7
CASSEEQATYNEQFF | TRBV2 | 15 | TRBJ2-1
CASSFQGFAYGYTF | TRBV28 | 14 | TRBJ1-2
CASSLRSGSLYEQYF | TRBV5-1 | 15 | TRBJ2-7
CASSEIDSYPEAFF | TRBV2 | 14 | TRBJ1-1
CASSPRDRGSVAEAFF | TRBV5-1 | 16 | TRBJ1-1
CASSAGTSTSYEQYF | TRBV19 | 15 | TRBJ2-7
CASSQDRFYRGGGGEKLFF | TRBV4-2 | 19 | TRBJ1-4
CASSLQGGGIQPQHF | TRBV19 | 15 | TRBJ1-5
CAWVAVGQPVSPLHF | TRBV30 | 15 | TRBJ1-6
CATRRLNTGELFF | TRBV27 | 13 | TRBJ2-2
CASSERTSGRATYEQYF | TRBV6-1 | 17 | TRBJ2-7
CASSGGDGADTQYF | TRBV2 | 14 | TRBJ2-3
CAWSVLTDTQYF | TRBV30 | 12 | TRBJ2-3
CAWSVPGDTQYF | TRBV30 | 12 | TRBJ2-3